The clone carrying this TCR beta chain has more than one count but fewer than ten. The data were taken from a study of cytomegalovirus exposure and HLA in healthy donors. This CDR3 region has 14 residues. The germline gives CDR1 SNHLY, CDR2 FYNNEI. J gave up 4 bases and V 0 bases, and 0 bases lay outside the gene matches. Use of 60 Vbeta and 13 Jbeta primers characterized the PCR. Profiling relied on immunoSEQ multiplex PCR, and the TCRdb table lists in-frame clones only, not all of them. This sample has 150,000 to 200,000 clones, with about 83% found just once. Sample: PBMCs. The V and J genes are TRBV2 and TRBJ1-2, with 9 bases fitting TRBD1. The TCR was taken from a man in his forties in good health and CMV-seropositive. The CDR3 DNA is TGTGCCAGCAGTGAAGCGGACAGGGGCTATGGCTACACCTTC. Translation: CASSEADRGYGYTF. The full variable domain, with the rest looked up from reference TRBV2 and TRBJ1-2, is EPEVTQTPSHQVTQMGQEVILRCVPISNHLYFYWYRQILGQKVEFLVSFYNNEISEKSEIFDDQFSVERPDGSNFTLKIRSTKLEDSAMYFCASSEADRGYGYTFGSGTRLTVV.